A single T cell receptor beta chain is shown here with its context. The antigen is undetermined. The V end lost 7 bases, the J end lost 0 bases, and 10 bases lay between the germline ends. Looked up from germline, CDR1 is SNHLY and CDR2 is FYNNEI. This CDR3 has 14 amino acids. The data derive from a study of OX40 agonist ivuxolimab in advanced cancers. Whole-study context: The patients' treatment was ivuxolimab, an agonistic anti-OX40 (CD134) antibody. Under the entry rules, prior anti-PD-1, anti-PD-L1 or anti-CTLA-4 therapy was allowed, and less than 50% had some. The study, taken as a whole, reports: The study did not work out the antigen specificity of the expanded peripheral T cells.

Produced via immunoSEQ multiplex PCR; TCRdb's table is partial and in-frame only. The repertoire holds around 68,000 clones, approximately 87% seen once, with 0.6% to 0.85% in the top ten. The investigators sampled blood at baseline, at cycle 4 day 1, and at cycle 7 day 1. Sequences were derived from CD4+ or CD8+ T cells sorted from blood, sampled in a trial of the OX40 agonist ivuxolimab. This chain joins TRBV2 and TRBJ2-1, with D possibly being TRBD1 (5 bases). The source is an adult with an advanced solid tumor such as melanoma, head and neck, liver or kidney cancer. The CDR3 coding sequence is TGTGCCAGCACACAACAGGACTCCTACAATGAGCAGTTCTTC. Translation gives CASTQQDSYNEQFF.